The rows below give T cell receptor beta chains drawn from one sample of a study of T-cell memory formation after mild COVID-19. Each CDR3 protein gets one entry after TCRdb re-called the 5' RACE reads with MiXCR. The repertoire consists of about 560,000 distinct CDR3 sequences, with 15% to 20% occurring once and the leading ten covering roughly 8.2%. The sample was PBMCs or a T cell subset sorted from them (not recorded which). The receptors originated from an adult woman who had mild COVID-19 (a few samples of this study predate the infection). Cell type and time point are not known. The CDR3 runs from the conserved cysteine through the conserved F or W.

CDR3 protein | V gene
CASSQYIHEQFF | TRBV3-1
CASSLSPRDTPGANVLTF | TRBV7-9
CASSRQETYEKYF | TRBV7-6
CASSLEARGPYEQYF | TRBV5-1
CASSPSGGFFGYTF | TRBV14
CASSQDLMQGGYGYTF | TRBV4-3
CASSSGDSQETQYF | TRBV5-1
CASSQISDTQYF | TRBV3-1
CASSYSPQGGRGTGELFF | TRBV6-6
CASSPGTGTGTEAFF | TRBV7-3
CASSSSVGMISYNEQFF | TRBV23-1
CASSSNRGPNTEAFF | TRBV7-2
CASNRDRGETQYF | TRBV10-3
CSAPQTTGFYGYTF | TRBV29-1
CASSFPSGTRQETQYF | TRBV7-2
CASSYGRASSGNTIYF | TRBV6-6
CASSSKGLRQETQYF | TRBV9
CASSRNTGFRETQYF | TRBV6-2/TRBV6-3
CASSTSSGWETQYF | TRBV7-9
CAWSGQWDTEAFF | TRBV30